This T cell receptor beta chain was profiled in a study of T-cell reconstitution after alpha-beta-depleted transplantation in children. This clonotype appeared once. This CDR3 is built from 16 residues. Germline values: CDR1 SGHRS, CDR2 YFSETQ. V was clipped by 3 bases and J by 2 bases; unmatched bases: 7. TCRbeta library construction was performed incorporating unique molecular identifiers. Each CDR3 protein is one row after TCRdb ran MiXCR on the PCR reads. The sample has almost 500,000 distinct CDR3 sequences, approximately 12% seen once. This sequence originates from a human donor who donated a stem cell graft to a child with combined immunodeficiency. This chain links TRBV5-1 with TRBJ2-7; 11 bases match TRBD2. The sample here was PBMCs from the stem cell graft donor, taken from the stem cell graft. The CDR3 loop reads CASSSTPTSGAYEQYF. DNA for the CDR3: TGCGCCAGCAGCTCCACACCGACTAGCGGGGCCTACGAGCAGTACTTC.